This record looks at one T cell receptor (beta chain) sequence and its context. Its antigen specificity is not known. Qualities for individual bases were not recorded, and no much larger clone is one base off. Inclusive of the bounding cysteine and phenylalanine, the CDR3 is 17 residues long. Only the CDR3 DNA is retained, 51 bases long and in frame from the first base. Between the V and J ends, shortened by 5 bases and 0 bases respectively, the junction contains 16 bases. Based on the germline V gene (reference sequence), the CDR1 and CDR2 sequences are SEHNR and FQNEAQ. Ophthalmopathy patients had moderately to severely active disease, with a Clinical Activity Score of 3 or more, a NOSPECS grade of 4 or more, and a disease duration of less than 3 months. Any patient with an uncontrolled infection, another autoimmune disease, pregnancy or lactation was excluded. Diagnoses were based on clinical symptoms, serum thyroxine and TRAb, thyroid ultrasound and orbital computed tomography. Ficoll-Paque density gradient centrifugation was used to isolate PBMCs from approximately 11 ml of fresh peripheral blood. Trizol reagent was used to extract total RNA, and RNA quality was then checked on an Agilent 2100 Bioanalyzer.

This sample is part of a study of T cells in Graves' hyperthyroidism and ophthalmopathy (dated by TCRdb to 2018 to 2020). At the level of the whole study: Peripheral blood was sampled at the time of initial diagnosis, prior to any treatment. The paper reports TCR Vbeta CDR3 sequencing of roughly 140 peripheral blood samples: under 45 ophthalmopathy, roughly 74 hyperthyroidism and 17 progressor patients. An independent validation cohort of about 20 hyperthyroidism patients and about 16 patients who later progressed to ophthalmopathy tested prospective prediction of ophthalmopathy. The study also compared thyroid tissue and blood T-cell repertoires from 6 or 7 Graves' hyperthyroidism patients. For training and testing, the 100 or so patients in the discovery cohort were randomly divided in a 7:3 ratio. Once sampling was done, hyperthyroidism patients were given methimazole at a starting dose of 30 mg daily, whereas ophthalmopathy patients were given high-dose intravenous methylprednisolone. A discovery cohort of roughly 96 patients, 43 with Graves' ophthalmopathy and more than 55 with stable Graves' hyperthyroidism, was used to find distinguishing TCR V-J signatures.

Study-level results and caveats: During validation, the model predicted progression to ophthalmopathy a median of roughly six months ahead of onset, with around 65% sensitivity and around 72% specificity. Sample size was not statistically predetermined, and blinding of investigators to group allocation was not performed. In cross-validation, a model built on a 13 V-J signature told ophthalmopathy apart from stable hyperthyroidism with 87.88% sensitivity and about 81% specificity, and in testing the same model reached 80%/75%. Most expanded thyroid clonotypes (frequency above 0.001) were also detected in blood, suggesting blood repertoires may reflect thyroid immune responses.

The TCR beta CDR3 regions were amplified from the RNA transcripts. The first round of RT-PCR for the TCR CDR3 was performed with the HTBI primer set and the Qiagen OneStep RT-PCR kit. A second multiplex PCR round built the libraries, followed by size selection and purification. Libraries were sequenced paired-end with 100 bp reads on an Illumina HiSeq2000. As for how the authors treated the data: SOAPnuke was used to process the raw data, throwing out any read that contained adapters or uncalled bases, had a mean Phred below 15, or lacked an exact constant-primer or identifier match. High-quality paired reads were merged using COPE v1.2.5, and each unique nucleotide sequence was defined as a clonotype. MiTCR v1.1 was used to align clonotypes to the IMGT TRBV, TRBD and TRBJ reference segments. Analysis was restricted to V-J combinations with a frequency above 0.0001, which covered about 99% of repertoires. A TCS score was defined as the ratio between F50 (clonal expansion) and ExV (chaos), using BLOSUM62-based TCRdist between CDR3 peptides within each V-J. Welch's t-statistics and random forest reduced roughly 530 V-J features to roughly 13, which were used in a naive Bayes classifier (R e1071). TCRdb cleaned the public reads at Q25 with fastp, built clones with MiXCR and kept in-frame beta chains. Rows are combined by CDR3 protein, so each entry shows the most common genes and DNA. V and J calls and clone size were set by TCRdb, not the authors. The sample has a few hundred thousand distinct CDR3 sequences on record, about a sixth of them singletons. The ten largest clones add up to around 3.5% of the sample.

Sequences were obtained from blood. The sequence joins TRBV7-9 to TRBJ1-4; the D region possibly corresponds to TRBD1 (6 bases align). This TCR was sampled from a woman aged 40 to 55 with Graves' ophthalmopathy. The sequenced DNA: TGTGCCAGCAGCCCCTTCATGGGGGCTGCAACTAATGAAAAACTGTTTTTT. It encodes CASSPFMGAATNEKLFF.